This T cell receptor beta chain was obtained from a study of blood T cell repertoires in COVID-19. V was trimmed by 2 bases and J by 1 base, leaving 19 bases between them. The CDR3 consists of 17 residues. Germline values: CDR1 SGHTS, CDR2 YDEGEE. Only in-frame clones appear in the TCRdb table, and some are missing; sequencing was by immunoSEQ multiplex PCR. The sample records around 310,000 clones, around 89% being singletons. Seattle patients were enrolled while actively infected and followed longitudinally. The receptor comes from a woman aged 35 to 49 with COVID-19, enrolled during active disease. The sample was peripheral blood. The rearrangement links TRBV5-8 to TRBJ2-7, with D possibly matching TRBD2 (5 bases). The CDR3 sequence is CASSFGRGQDGSYEQYF. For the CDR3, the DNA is TGTGCCAGCAGCTTTGGCCGCGGGCAAGACGGGTCCTACGAGCAGTACTTC.